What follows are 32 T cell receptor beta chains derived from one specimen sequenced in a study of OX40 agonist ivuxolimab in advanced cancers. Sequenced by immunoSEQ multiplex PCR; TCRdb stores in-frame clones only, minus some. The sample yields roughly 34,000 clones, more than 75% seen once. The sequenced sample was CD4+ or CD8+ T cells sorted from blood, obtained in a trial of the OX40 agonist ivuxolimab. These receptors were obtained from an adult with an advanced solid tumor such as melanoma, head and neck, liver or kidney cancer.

The CDR3 reads CSVLGGPLGYGYTF. In DNA, the CDR3 is TGCAGCGTCCTGGGGGGGCCCCTAGGGTATGGCTACACCTTC. J is TRBJ1-2 and V is TRBV29-1, with D perhaps matching TRBD1 (6 bases). Per germline, CDR1 SQVTM and CDR2 ANQGSEA. The V gene lost 6 bases and the J gene lost 5 bases, with 19 bases spanning the gap. This CDR3 is built from 14 residues. The full variable domain, in which reference TRBV29-1 and TRBJ1-2 provide the parts outside the CDR3, is SAVISQKPSRDICQRGTSLTIQCQVDSQVTMMFWYRQQPGQSLTLIATANQGSEATYESGFVIDKFPISRPNLTFSTLTVSNMSPEDSSIYLCSVLGGPLGYGYTFGSGTRLTVV.

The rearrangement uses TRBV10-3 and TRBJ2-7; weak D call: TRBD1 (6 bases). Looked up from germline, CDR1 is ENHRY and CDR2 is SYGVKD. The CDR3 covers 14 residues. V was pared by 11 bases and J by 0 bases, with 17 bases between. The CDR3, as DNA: TGTGCCGCCGGATCCAGGGGAGACTCCTACGAGCAGTACTTC. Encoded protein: CAAGSRGDSYEQYF.

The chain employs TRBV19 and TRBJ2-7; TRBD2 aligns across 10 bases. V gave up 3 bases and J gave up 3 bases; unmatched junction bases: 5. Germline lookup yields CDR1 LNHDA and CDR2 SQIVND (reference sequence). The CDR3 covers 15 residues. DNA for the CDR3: TGTGCCAGTAGTATTGCTAGCGGGAGTTACTACGAGCAGTACTTC. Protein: CASSIASGSYYEQYF.

The CDR3 reads CASKATGGLYEQYF. The CDR3 region has the DNA TGTGCCAGCAAGGCGACAGGGGGCCTCTACGAGCAGTACTTC. The chain is built from TRBV6-5 and TRBJ2-7; 10 bases are a match to TRBD1. This CDR3 has 14 residues. J gave up 3 bases and V 7 bases, and 6 bases lay outside the gene matches. Looked up from germline, CDR1 is MNHEY and CDR2 is SVGAGI.

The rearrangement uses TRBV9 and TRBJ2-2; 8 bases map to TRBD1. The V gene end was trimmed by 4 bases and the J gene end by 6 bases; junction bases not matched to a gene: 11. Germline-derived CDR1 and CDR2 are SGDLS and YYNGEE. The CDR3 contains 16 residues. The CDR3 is CASSTGQGGIAGELFF. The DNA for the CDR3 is TGTGCCAGCAGCACCGGACAGGGCGGTATAGCCGGGGAGCTGTTTTTT.

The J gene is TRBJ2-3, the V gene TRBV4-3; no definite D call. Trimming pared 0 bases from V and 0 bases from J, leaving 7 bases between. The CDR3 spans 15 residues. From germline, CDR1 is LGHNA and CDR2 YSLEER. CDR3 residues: CASSQDLVSTDTQYF. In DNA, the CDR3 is TGCGCCAGCAGCCAAGATCTAGTTAGCACAGATACGCAGTATTTT.

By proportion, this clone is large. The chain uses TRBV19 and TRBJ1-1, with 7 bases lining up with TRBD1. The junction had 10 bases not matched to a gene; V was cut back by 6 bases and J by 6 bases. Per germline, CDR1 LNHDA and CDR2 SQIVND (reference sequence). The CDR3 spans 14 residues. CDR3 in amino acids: CASRPGGAGAEAFF. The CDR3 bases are TGTGCCAGTAGACCAGGGGGGGCTGGTGCTGAAGCTTTCTTT.

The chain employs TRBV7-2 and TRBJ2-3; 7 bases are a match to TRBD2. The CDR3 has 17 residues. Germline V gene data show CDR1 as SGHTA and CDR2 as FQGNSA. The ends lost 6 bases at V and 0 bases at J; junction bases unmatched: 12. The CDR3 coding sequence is TGTGCCAGCAGGCGCGCATCTAGCGGATCTAGCACAGATACGCAGTATTTT. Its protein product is CASRRASSGSSTDTQYF.

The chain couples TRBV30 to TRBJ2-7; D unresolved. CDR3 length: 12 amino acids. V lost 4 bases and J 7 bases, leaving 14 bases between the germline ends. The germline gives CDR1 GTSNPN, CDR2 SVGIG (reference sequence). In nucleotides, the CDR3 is TGTGCCTGGAATGGGGAAATAGCAGAGCAGTACTTC. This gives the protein CAWNGEIAEQYF.

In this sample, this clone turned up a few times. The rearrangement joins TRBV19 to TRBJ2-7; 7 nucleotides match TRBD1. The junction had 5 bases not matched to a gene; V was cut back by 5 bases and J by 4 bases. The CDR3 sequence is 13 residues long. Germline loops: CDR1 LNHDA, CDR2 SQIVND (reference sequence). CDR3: CASSSGQTYEQYF. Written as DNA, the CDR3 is TGTGCCAGTAGTTCGGGACAGACATACGAGCAGTACTTC.

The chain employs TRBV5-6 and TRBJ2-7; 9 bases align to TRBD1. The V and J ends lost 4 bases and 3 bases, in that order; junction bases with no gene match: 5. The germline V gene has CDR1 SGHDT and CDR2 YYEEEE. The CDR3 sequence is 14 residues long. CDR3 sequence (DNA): TGTGCCAGCAGCGGGGGACAGGGAGTCTACGAGCAGTACTTC. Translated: CASSGGQGVYEQYF.

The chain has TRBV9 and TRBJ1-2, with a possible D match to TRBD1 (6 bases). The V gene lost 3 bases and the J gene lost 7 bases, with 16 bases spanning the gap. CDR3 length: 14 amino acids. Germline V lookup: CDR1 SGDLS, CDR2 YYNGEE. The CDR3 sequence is CASSAAGGASGYTF. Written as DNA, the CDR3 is TGTGCCAGCAGCGCCGCCGGGGGGGCAAGTGGCTACACCTTC. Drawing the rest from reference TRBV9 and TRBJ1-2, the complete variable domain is DSGVTQTPKHLITATGQRVTLRCSPRSGDLSVYWYQQSLDQGLQFLIQYYNGEERAKGNILERFSAQQFPDLHSELNLSSLELGDSALYFCASSAAGGASGYTFGSGTRLTVV.

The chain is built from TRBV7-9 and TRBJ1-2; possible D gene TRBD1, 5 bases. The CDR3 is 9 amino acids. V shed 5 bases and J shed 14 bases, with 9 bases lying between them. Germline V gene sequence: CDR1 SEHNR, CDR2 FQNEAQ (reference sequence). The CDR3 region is CASSLGGTF. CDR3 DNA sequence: TGTGCCAGCAGCCTGGGGGGTACCTTC.

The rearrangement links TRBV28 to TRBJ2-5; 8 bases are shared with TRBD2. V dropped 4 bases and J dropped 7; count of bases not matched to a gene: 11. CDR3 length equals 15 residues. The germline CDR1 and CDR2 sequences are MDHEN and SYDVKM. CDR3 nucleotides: TGTGCCAGCAGTTCCACCAGTAGCGGGACCTGGACCCAGTACTTC. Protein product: CASSSTSSGTWTQYF.

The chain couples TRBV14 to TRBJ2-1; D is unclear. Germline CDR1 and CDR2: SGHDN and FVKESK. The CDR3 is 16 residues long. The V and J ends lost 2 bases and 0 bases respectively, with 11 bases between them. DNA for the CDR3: TGTGCCAGCAGCCAATGGGCAGGCGACTCCTACAATGAGCAGTTCTTC. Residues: CASSQWAGDSYNEQFF.

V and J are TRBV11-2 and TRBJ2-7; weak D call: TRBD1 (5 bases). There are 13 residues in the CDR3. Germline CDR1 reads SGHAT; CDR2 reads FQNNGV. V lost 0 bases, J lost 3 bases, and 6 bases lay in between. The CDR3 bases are TGTGCCAGCAGCTTAGAGGGGCTCTACGAGCAGTACTTC. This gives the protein CASSLEGLYEQYF.

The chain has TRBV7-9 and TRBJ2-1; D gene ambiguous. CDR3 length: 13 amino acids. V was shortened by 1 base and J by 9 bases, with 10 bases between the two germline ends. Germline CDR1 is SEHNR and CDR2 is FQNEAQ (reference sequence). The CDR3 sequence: CASSLEGPGEQFF. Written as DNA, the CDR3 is TGTGCCAGCAGCTTAGAAGGTCCCGGTGAGCAGTTCTTC.

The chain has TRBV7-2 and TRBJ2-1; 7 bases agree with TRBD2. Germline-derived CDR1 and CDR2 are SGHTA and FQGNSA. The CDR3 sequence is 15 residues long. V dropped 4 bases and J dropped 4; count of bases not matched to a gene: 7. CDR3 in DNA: TGTGCCAGCAGCTCACTAGCGAGTCCTTACAATGAGCAGTTCTTC. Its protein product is CASSSLASPYNEQFF. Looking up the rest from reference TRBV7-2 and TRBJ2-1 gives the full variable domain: GAGVSQSPSNKVTEKGKDVELRCDPISGHTALYWYRQSLGQGLEFLIYFQGNSAPDKSGLPSDRFSAERTGGSVSTLTIQRTQQEDSAVYLCASSSLASPYNEQFFGPGTRLTVL.

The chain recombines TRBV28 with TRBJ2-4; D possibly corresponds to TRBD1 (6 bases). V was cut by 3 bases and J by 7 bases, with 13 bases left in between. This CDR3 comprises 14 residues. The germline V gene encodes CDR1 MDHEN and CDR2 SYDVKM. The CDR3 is CASSLWTENNIQYF. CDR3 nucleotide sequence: TGTGCCAGCAGTTTGTGGACAGAGAACAACATTCAGTACTTC.

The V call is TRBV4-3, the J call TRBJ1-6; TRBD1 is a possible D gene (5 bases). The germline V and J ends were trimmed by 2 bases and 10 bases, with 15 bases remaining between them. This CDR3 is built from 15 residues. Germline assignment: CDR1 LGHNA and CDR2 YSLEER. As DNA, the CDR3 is TGCGCCAGCAGCCAATGGGGGACCCCGAACTCACCCCTCCACTTT. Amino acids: CASSQWGTPNSPLHF.

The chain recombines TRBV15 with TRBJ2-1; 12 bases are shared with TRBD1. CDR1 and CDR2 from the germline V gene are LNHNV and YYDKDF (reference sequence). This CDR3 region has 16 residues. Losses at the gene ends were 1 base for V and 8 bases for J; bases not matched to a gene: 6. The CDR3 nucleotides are TGTGCCACCAGCAGAGCGCCGGGACAGGGGGCGTATGAGCAGTTCTTC. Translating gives CATSRAPGQGAYEQFF.

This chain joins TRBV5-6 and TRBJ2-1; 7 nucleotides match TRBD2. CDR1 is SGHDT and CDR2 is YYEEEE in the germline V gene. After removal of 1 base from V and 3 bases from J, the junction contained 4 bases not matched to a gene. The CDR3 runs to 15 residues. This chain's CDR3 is CASSLSGMGYNEQFF. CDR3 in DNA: TGTGCCAGCAGCTTGAGCGGGATGGGCTACAATGAGCAGTTCTTC.

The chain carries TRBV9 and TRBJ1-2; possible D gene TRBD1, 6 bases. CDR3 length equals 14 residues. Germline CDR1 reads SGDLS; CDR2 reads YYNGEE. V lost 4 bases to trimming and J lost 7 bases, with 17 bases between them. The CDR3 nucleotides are TGTGCCAGCAGCCCCCGAGGGGGGGCTCGTGGCTACACCTTC. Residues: CASSPRGGARGYTF.

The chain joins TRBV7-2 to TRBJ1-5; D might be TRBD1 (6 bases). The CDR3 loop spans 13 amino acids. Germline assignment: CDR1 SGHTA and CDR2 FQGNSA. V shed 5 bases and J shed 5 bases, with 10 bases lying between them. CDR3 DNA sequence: TGTGCCAGCAGCCCAGGGGTGGATCAGCCCCAGCATTTT. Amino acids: CASSPGVDQPQHF. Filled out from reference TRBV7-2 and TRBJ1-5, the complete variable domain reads GAGVSQSPSNKVTEKGKDVELRCDPISGHTALYWYRQSLGQGLEFLIYFQGNSAPDKSGLPSDRFSAERTGGSVSTLTIQRTQQEDSAVYLCASSPGVDQPQHFGDGTRLSIL.

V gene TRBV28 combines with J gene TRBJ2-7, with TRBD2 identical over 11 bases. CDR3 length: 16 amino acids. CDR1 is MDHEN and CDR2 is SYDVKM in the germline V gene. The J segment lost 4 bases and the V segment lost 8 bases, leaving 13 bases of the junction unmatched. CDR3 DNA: TGTGCCAGCTCTGCAATGAGGGGACTAGCGGTTTACGAGCAGTACTTC. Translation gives CASSAMRGLAVYEQYF.

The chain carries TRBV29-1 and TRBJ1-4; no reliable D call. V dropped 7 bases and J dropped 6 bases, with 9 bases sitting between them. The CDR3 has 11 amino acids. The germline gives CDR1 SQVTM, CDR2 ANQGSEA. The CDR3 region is CSGADDEKLFF. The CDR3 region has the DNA TGCAGCGGGGCGGACGATGAAAAACTGTTTTTT.

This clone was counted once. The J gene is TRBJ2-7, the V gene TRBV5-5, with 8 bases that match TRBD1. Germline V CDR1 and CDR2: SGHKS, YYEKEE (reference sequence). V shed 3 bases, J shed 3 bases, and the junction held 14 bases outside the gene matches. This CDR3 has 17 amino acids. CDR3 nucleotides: TGTGCCAGCAGCTCAAACATCCTAGGACAGGGTTACTACGAGCAGTACTTC. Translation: CASSSNILGQGYYEQYF.

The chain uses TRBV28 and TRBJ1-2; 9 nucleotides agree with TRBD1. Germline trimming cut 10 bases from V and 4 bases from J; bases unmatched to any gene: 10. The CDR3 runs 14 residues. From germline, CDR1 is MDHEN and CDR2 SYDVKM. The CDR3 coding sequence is TGTGCCACAAGTGACAGGGGGTTGGGCTATGGCTACACCTTC. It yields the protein CATSDRGLGYGYTF.

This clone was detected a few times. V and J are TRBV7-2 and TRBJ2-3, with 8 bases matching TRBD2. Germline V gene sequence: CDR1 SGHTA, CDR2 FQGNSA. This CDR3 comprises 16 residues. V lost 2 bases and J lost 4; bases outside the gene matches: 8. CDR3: CASSLLLGLGADTQYF. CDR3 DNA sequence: TGTGCCAGCAGCTTACTACTGGGACTAGGCGCAGATACGCAGTATTTT.

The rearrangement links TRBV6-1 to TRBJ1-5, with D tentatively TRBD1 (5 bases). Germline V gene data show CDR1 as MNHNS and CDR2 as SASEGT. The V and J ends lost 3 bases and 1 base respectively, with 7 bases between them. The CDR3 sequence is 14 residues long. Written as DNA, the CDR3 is TGTGCCAGCAGTGAGGAGGGGAGCAATCAGCCCCAGCATTTT. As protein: CASSEEGSNQPQHF.

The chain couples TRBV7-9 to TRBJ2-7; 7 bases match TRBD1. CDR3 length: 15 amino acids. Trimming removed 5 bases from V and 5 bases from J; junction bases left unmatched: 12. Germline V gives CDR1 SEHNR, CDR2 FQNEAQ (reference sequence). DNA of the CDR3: TGTGCCAGCAGCCCCCGACAGGGAAGGGTAGACGAGCAGTACTTC. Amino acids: CASSPRQGRVDEQYF.

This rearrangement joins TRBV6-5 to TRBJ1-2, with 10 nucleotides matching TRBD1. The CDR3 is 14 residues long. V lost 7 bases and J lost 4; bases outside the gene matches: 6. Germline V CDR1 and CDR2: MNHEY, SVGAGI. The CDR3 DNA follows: TGTGCCAGCACTCGACAGGGGGCGGTCTATGGCTACACCTTC. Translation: CASTRQGAVYGYTF.